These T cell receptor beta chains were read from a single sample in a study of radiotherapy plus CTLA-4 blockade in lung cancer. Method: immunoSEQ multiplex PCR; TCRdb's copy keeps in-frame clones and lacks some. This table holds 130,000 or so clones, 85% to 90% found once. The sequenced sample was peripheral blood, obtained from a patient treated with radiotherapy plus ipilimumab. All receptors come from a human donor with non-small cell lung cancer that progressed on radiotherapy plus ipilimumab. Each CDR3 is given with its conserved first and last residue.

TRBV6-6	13	CASRDRGNTEAFF
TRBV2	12	CASQQYNEKLFF
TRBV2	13	CASTAIADYGYTF
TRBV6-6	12	CASGSSGNTIYF
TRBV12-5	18	CASGLVLGTGGSGNTIYF
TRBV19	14	CASSIRDRGNEQFF
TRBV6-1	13	CASSDLANYGYTF
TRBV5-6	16	CASSLGLAGAMGTQYF
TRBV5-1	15	CASSLMGDPAETQYF
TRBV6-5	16	CASSYMAGATYNEQFF
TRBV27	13	CASSPGSSYGYTF
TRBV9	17	CASSVGLAGGRSGELFF
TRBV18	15	CASSPDRNPVNPQHF
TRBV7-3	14	CASSPGQGSSEQYF
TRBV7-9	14	CASSSPSGYNEQFF
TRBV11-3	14	CASSLTGLYNEQFF
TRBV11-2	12	CASRGAGGEQYF
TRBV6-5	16	CASSYSTGASNQPQHF
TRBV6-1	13	CASTGTVNNEQFF
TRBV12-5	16	CASGHGLAGGTDTQYF